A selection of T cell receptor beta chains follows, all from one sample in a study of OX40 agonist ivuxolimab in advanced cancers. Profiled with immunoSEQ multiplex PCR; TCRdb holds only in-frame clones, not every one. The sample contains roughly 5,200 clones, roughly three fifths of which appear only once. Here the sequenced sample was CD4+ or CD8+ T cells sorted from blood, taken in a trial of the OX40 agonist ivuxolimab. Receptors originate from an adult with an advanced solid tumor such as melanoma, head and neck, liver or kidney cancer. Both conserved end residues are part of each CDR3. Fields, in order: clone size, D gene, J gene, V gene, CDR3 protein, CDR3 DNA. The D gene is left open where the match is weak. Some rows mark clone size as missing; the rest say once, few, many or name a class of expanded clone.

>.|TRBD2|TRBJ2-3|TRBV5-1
CASSFYPGTSARGADTQYF
TGCGCCAGCAGCTTCTACCCCGGGACTAGCGCCCGAGGTGCAGATACGCAGTATTTT
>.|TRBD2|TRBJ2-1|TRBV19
CASSPRTSGSLNEQFF
TGTGCCAGTAGTCCCCGGACTAGCGGGAGTCTTAATGAGCAGTTCTTC
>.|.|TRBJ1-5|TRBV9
CASSVDVNQPQHF
TGTGCCAGCAGCGTAGATGTCAATCAGCCCCAGCATTTT
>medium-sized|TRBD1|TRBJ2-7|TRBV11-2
CASSPLGGRGYEQYF
TGTGCCAGCAGCCCACTAGGGGGCAGGGGTTACGAGCAGTACTTC
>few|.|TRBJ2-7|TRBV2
CASRKSRGQNYEQYF
TGTGCCAGCAGGAAGTCTAGAGGCCAAAACTACGAGCAGTACTTC
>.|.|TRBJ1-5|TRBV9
CASSVGVGLDQPQHF
TGTGCCAGCAGCGTAGGAGTCGGCTTGGATCAGCCCCAGCATTTT
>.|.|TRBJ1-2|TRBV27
CASSLSFAGGIYGYTF
TGTGCCAGCAGCCTTTCTTTTGCCGGAGGGATCTATGGCTACACCTTC
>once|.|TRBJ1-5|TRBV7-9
CASSVGITGNQPQHF
TGTGCCAGCAGCGTAGGCATAACAGGCAATCAGCCCCAGCATTTT
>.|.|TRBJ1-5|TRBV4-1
CASSQLTDSNQPQHF
TGCGCCAGCAGCCAACTTACAGATAGCAATCAGCCCCAGCATTTT
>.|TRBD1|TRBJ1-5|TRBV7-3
CASTSDRTGNQPQHF
TGTGCCAGCACCTCGGACAGGACTGGCAATCAGCCCCAGCATTTT
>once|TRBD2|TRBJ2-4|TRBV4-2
CASSQGSPAGVAKNIQYF
TGTGCCAGCAGCCAAGGGTCCCCAGCGGGGGTAGCCAAAAACATTCAGTACTTC
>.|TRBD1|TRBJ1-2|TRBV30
CAWHTGTGDLGYTF
TGTGCCTGGCACACCGGGACAGGGGATTTGGGCTACACCTTC